This T cell receptor (beta chain) derives from a study of CD8+ T cells in alopecia areata. Overall study context: Treated individuals took tofacitinib by mouth, 5 to 10 mg twice daily. General observations from the study: Across lesional scalp, and particularly alopecia totalis/universalis, clonality surpassed that of normal scalp. Within the top 100, expanded CD8+ clones significantly decreased with tofacitinib, as did scalp clonality.

cDNA serving as the sequencing template came from extracted, reverse transcribed RNA. The repertoire was sequenced with immunoSEQ multiplex PCR; TCRdb's copy has only in-frame clones and lacks some. Of about 250,000 clones in the sample, 60% were seen once. A word on this clone: What it binds is unknown.

This sample's treatment: oral pan-JAK inhibitor, 5-10 mg twice daily. Both CD4+ and CD8+ T cells were separated by sorting PBMCs. CDR1 is GTSNPN, CDR2 SVGIG, per germline (reference sequence). CDR3 size: 13 residues. Deletions cut 3 bases from V and 5 bases from J, with 11 bases between. The material sequenced was CD4+ T cells sorted from blood, taken at week 52, from a patient treated with tofacitinib. The clonotype was recovered from a human donor with alopecia areata. V usage is TRBV30 and J usage is TRBJ1-5; D is perhaps TRBD1 (5 bases). The CDR3 loop reads CAWSEGIHQPQHF. The DNA of the CDR3 is TGTGCCTGGAGCGAGGGGATCCATCAGCCCCAGCATTTT.